A single T cell receptor (beta chain) is shown here with its context. The antigen remains unidentified. Without the conserved terminal phenylalanine or tryptophan, this CDR3 likely stems from a read error. From unsorted bulk tissue weighing 20-30 mg, DNA and RNA were co-extracted. The template, roughly 550 ng total RNA, yielded TCR beta cDNA made with a constant-region primer. Slightly modified ARM-PCR, run as three nested multiplex PCR rounds, produced the TCR beta libraries. Investigators reported that the first two PCR rounds, at 10 cycles each, used TRBV1-TRBV30 forward primers with a C-beta reverse primer. Each CDR3 protein gets one entry after TCRdb re-called the multiplex PCR reads with MiXCR. The profile shows under 110,000 distinct CDR3 sequences, around 73% of them singletons. These data are taken from a study of tumor-infiltrating lymphocytes in primary liver carcinoma. Study-wide points: A small share of top clones, only about 7-25%, was found in all five tumor regions.

CDR1 is SGHAT and CDR2 is FQNNGV in the germline V gene. The CDR3 is made up of 15 amino acids. V gene TRBV11-2 combines with J gene TRBJ2-7, with 7 bases lining up with TRBD1. Input material: liver tumor tissue from sampling region 2. Described subset: tumor region T2, inferior pole. The clonotype originates from a woman in her fifties or sixties with primary liver carcinoma and hepatitis B virus infection. The CDR3: CVSSLVGQPSYEQYL. The CDR3 DNA is TGTGTCAGCAGCTTAGTGGGACAGCCCTCCTACGAGCAGTACCTC.